These T cell receptor beta chains were read from a single sample in a study of control samples from healthy donors and cancer patients. The table came from immunoSEQ multiplex PCR; TCRdb's copy has only in-frame clones and leaves some out. The sample shows 100,000 to 150,000 clones, approximately 88% of them seen only once. Sequencing was performed on blood. All receptors come from a man aged 50 to 60 in good health. The CDR3 runs from the conserved cysteine through the conserved F or W. The D gene is left open where the match is weak. Clone size is shown for a subset of rows, as once, few, many or a class of expanded clone.

TRBD1	TRBV3-1/TRBV3-2	NA	TRBJ1-2	TGTGCCAGCAGCTGGGACAGGGCAGGGTCGGGCTATGGCTACACCTTC	CASSWDRAGSGYGYTF
NA	TRBV10-1	NA	TRBJ1-1	TGCGCCAGCAGTGATAGAACAGGGAACACTGAAGCTTTCTTT	CASSDRTGNTEAFF
NA	TRBV19	few	TRBJ1-2	TGTGCCAGTAGTCCAGCGGGGGCCAACTATGGCTACACCTTC	CASSPAGANYGYTF
TRBD2	TRBV5-4	NA	TRBJ2-1	TGTGCCAGCAGCTTGGAGCTAGCGGGGAGACATGATGAGCAGTTCTTC	CASSLELAGRHDEQFF
NA	TRBV5-4	few	TRBJ1-1	TGTGCCAGCAGCTTGGGCGGCAGGGGGAACACTGAAGCTTTCTTT	CASSLGGRGNTEAFF
TRBD1	TRBV7-9	NA	TRBJ1-2	TGTGCCAGCAGCTCAGGGGGAGCCAACTATGGCTACACCTTC	CASSSGGANYGYTF
NA	TRBV9	NA	TRBJ1-4	TGTGCCAGCAGCGATCGGGGCGCAAGAAATGAAAAACTGTTTTTT	CASSDRGARNEKLFF
NA	TRBV21-1	once	TRBJ1-6	TGTGCCAGCAGCAAACAGGGCCCTCATAATTCACCCCTCCACTTT	CASSKQGPHNSPLHF
TRBD1	TRBV27	NA	TRBJ2-2	TGTGCCAGCAGTTTGGCCGGACAGGGGGGCACCGGGGAGCTGTTTTTT	CASSLAGQGGTGELFF
NA	TRBV6-5	NA	TRBJ1-1	TGTGCCAGCAGAACTACAGGGTTTCCTTTAGAAGCTTTCTTT	CASRTTGFPLEAFF
NA	TRBV6-6	NA	TRBJ1-1	TGTGCCAGCAGCCAAGGACTGAGGAACACTGAAGCTTTCTTT	CASSQGLRNTEAFF
NA	TRBV29-1	NA	TRBJ1-4	TGCAGCGTTAAGGGAGTCGGGGAAAAACTGTTTTTT	CSVKGVGEKLFF
NA	TRBV19	NA	TRBJ1-5	TGTGCCAGTAGTATCTTCCCGACTTCGAGCCGCAATCAGCCCCAGCATTTT	CASSIFPTSSRNQPQHF
NA	TRBV15	few	TRBJ1-1	TGTGCCACCAGCAGAGATCCGGAAACTGAAGCTTTCTTT	CATSRDPETEAFF
NA	TRBV12-2	NA	TRBJ2-7	TGTGCAAGTCGCTTAGCGCCGGGATGCAAGAACGACGAGCAGTACTTC	CASRLAPGCKNDEQYF
NA	TRBV12-3/TRBV12-4	NA	TRBJ2-1	TGTGCCAGCAGCCGGTTAGCGGTTGAGCAGTTCTTC	CASSRLAVEQFF
TRBD1	TRBV5-1	NA	TRBJ1-4	TGCGCCAGCAGCTCTTCGGGACAGTATAATGAAAAACTGTTTTTT	CASSSSGQYNEKLFF
NA	TRBV5-4	NA	TRBJ2-3	TGTGCCAGCAGCCGTCAACACACAGATACGCAGTATTTT	CASSRQHTDTQYF
NA	TRBV10-1	NA	TRBJ2-3	TGCGCCAGCAGTGGGGAGTGCTCCACAGATACGCAGTATTTT	CASSGECSTDTQYF
NA	TRBV11-2	NA	TRBJ1-1	TGTGCCAGCAGCTTAAACAGGGCGGAGGCTTTCTTT	CASSLNRAEAFF
NA	TRBV4-3	NA	TRBJ1-4	TGCGCCAGCAGCCAAGATCTACGGGGGGTTGGTGAAAAACTGTTTTTT	CASSQDLRGVGEKLFF
NA	TRBV11-2	NA	TRBJ2-2	TGTGCCAGCAGCTTTTTTCGGGGGAACACCGGGGAGCTGTTTTTT	CASSFFRGNTGELFF
TRBD2	TRBV11-3	NA	TRBJ2-1	TGTGCCAGCAGCTTAGGCGGGGGGGCCTACAATGAGCAGTTCTTC	CASSLGGGAYNEQFF
TRBD2	TRBV7-6	once	TRBJ2-1	TGTGCCAGCACCCCTCGGGCGGGGGGGAGCTCCTACAATGAGCAGTTCTTC	CASTPRAGGSSYNEQFF
NA	TRBV5-5	NA	TRBJ2-6	TGTGCCAGCAGCTTGGCCGAGGAGGCCAGGGTGGCCGGGGCCAACGTCCTGACTTTC	CASSLAEEARVAGANVLTF
TRBD1	TRBV6-5	once	TRBJ2-7	TGTGCCAGCAGTCTCACCGGGACAGGGTTCAACGAGCAGTACTTC	CASSLTGTGFNEQYF
TRBD1	TRBV4-1	few	TRBJ2-7	TGCGCCAGCAGCCCTTGGAACAGGGGCAGCAAGGACGAGCAGTACTTC	CASSPWNRGSKDEQYF
TRBD2	TRBV12-5	NA	TRBJ2-1	TGTGCTAGTGGTTTATCTAGCGGGGGGGCCGTCTACAATGAGCAGTTCTTC	CASGLSSGGAVYNEQFF
TRBD2	TRBV6-6	NA	TRBJ2-5	TGTGCCAGCAGTCCCTTCGGCGGGGGACAAGAGACCCAGTACTTC	CASSPFGGGQETQYF
NA	TRBV2	few	TRBJ1-1	TGTGCCAGCAATCGGGGAAACACTGAAGCTTTCTTT	CASNRGNTEAFF
NA	TRBV25-1	once	TRBJ2-7	TGTGCCAGCAGTGAATGGGGCACCTCCTACGAGCAGTACTTC	CASSEWGTSYEQYF
NA	TRBV27	NA	TRBJ2-1	TGTGCCAGCAGTTTATTGGGCAGCTCCTACAATGAGCAGTTCTTC	CASSLLGSSYNEQFF
NA	TRBV3-1/TRBV3-2	once	TRBJ1-1	TGTGCCACCCTTTCCGCAGCCAACACTGAAGCTTTCTTT	CATLSAANTEAFF
TRBD1	TRBV4-2	NA	TRBJ2-7	TGTGCCAGCAGCCTAGGGACAGGGGGTGTCGAGCAGTACTTC	CASSLGTGGVEQYF
NA	TRBV19	NA	TRBJ1-4	TGTGCCAGTAGTATCCAGGAACGGGGTAATGAAAAACTGTTTTTT	CASSIQERGNEKLFF
TRBD2	TRBV2	once	TRBJ2-3	TGTGCCAGCAGTCCTAGGACTAGCGGGGGCACAGATACGCAGTATTTT	CASSPRTSGGTDTQYF
TRBD2	TRBV10-3	NA	TRBJ2-5	TGTGCCACCCGGGGGGTAGCGGGGGGCCAAGAGACCCAGTACTTC	CATRGVAGGQETQYF
TRBD1	TRBV19	NA	TRBJ1-2	TGTGCCAGTGCACAGGGGGCCGCTAACTATGGCTACACCTTC	CASAQGAANYGYTF
NA	TRBV7-2	NA	TRBJ1-6	TGTGCCAGCAGCTCGAACGGGGGGGGCAGGGGCTCACCCCTCCACTTT	CASSSNGGGRGSPLHF
NA	TRBV2	NA	TRBJ1-2	TGTGCCAGCAGTGCCCAGACAGCTAACTATGGCTACACCTTC	CASSAQTANYGYTF
TRBD2	TRBV2	NA	TRBJ2-5	TGTGCCAGCATAAATCGGCGGGGGGACCAAGAGACCCAGTACTTC	CASINRRGDQETQYF
TRBD1	TRBV30	NA	TRBJ2-5	TGTGCCTGGCGACGACAGGGGGCTCTAGAGACCCAGTACTTC	CAWRRQGALETQYF
TRBD1	TRBV3-1/TRBV3-2	NA	TRBJ1-4	TGTGCCAGCAGCCCTAGTCCCGGGACAGGGGGCGGGAATGAAAAACTGTTTTTT	CASSPSPGTGGGNEKLFF
TRBD1	TRBV5-4	NA	TRBJ1-2	TGTGCCAGCAGCTCGAGACAGGGGGCTGAAGGAGGCTACACCTTC	CASSSRQGAEGGYTF
NA	TRBV30	NA	TRBJ1-6	TGTGCCTGGGGGTTCCCCTACCCCCTCCACTTT	CAWGFPYPLHF
TRBD2	TRBV19	NA	TRBJ2-5	TGTGCCACCTCCGGACTAGCGGAACAAGAGACCCAGTACTTC	CATSGLAEQETQYF
NA	TRBV12-2	NA	TRBJ1-2	TGTGCAAGTCGCCCAGTTCGGGGGGGGGACAGACGAAACTATGGCTACACCTTC	CASRPVRGGDRRNYGYTF
NA	TRBV6-4	NA	TRBJ1-2	TGTGCCAGCAGTGACACCGGGACCTATGGCTACACCTTC	CASSDTGTYGYTF
NA	TRBV2	NA	TRBJ2-7	TGTGCCAGCAGTTTGAGGGGGGGACTCTACGAGCAGTACTTC	CASSLRGGLYEQYF